The 26 T cell receptor beta chains listed next were all sequenced from one sample in a study of cytomegalovirus exposure and HLA in healthy donors. 13 Jbeta primers and 60 Vbeta primers were used for the PCR. Data came from immunoSEQ multiplex PCR; TCRdb stores just in-frame clones and leaves some out. The sample includes 90,000 to 120,000 clones, approximately 74% of them seen just once. Sequencing was done on a sample of PBMCs. These receptors originate from a woman in her forties in good health and CMV-seropositive.

Here the CDR3 reads CASSLDRVANYGYTF. The DNA for the CDR3 is TGCGCCAGCAGCTTGGACAGGGTAGCTAACTATGGCTACACCTTC. The chain uses TRBV5-1 and TRBJ1-2, with D possibly matching TRBD1 (6 bases). The CDR3 length is 15 residues. Germline V gene sequence: CDR1 SGHRS, CDR2 YFSETQ. V lost 0 bases to trimming and J lost 0 bases, with 9 bases between them.

The rearrangement uses TRBV5-1 and TRBJ2-1; 10 bases align to TRBD2. The CDR3 consists of 17 residues. Germline loops: CDR1 SGHRS, CDR2 YFSETQ. With V trimmed by 4 bases and J by 0 bases, 7 bases remained unmatched. Written as DNA, the CDR3 is TGCGCCAGCAGCCAGCTTAGCGGGGGGTCCTCCTACAATGAGCAGTTCTTC. Translation: CASSQLSGGSSYNEQFF. The whole variable domain, remainder taken from reference TRBV5-1 and TRBJ2-1, is KAGVTQTPRYLIKTRGQQVTLSCSPISGHRSVSWYQQTPGQGLQFLFEYFSETQRNKGNFPGRFSGRQFSNSRSEMNVSTLELGDSALYLCASSQLSGGSSYNEQFFGPGTRLTVL.

V usage is TRBV5-1 and J usage is TRBJ1-6, with 7 bases that match TRBD1. V lost 1 base to trimming and J lost 5 bases; unmatched junction nucleotides: 3. The germline CDR1 and CDR2 sequences are SGHRS and YFSETQ. The CDR3 is made up of 15 amino acids. CDR3 DNA sequence: TGCGCCAGCAGCTTGCAGGGGGGAAATAATTCACCCCTCCACTTT. Its protein product is CASSLQGGNNSPLHF.

The chain links TRBV13 to TRBJ2-4, with TRBD2 identical over 9 bases. V was pared by 5 bases and J by 1 base, with 18 bases of the junction left unmatched. The germline CDR1 and CDR2 sequences are PRHDT and FYEKMQ (reference sequence). CDR3 size: 20 residues. The CDR3 DNA sequence: TGTGCCAGCAGCCCCCCAATCGAAGCGGGGGGCCCCTTGGCCAAAAACATTCAGTACTTC. This sequence encodes CASSPPIEAGGPLAKNIQYF.

The V call is TRBV10-3, the J call TRBJ1-1, with 7 bases that match TRBD1. The germline V gene has CDR1 ENHRY and CDR2 SYGVKD. This CDR3 has 13 amino acids. V shed 11 bases, J shed 3 bases, and the junction held 9 bases outside the gene matches. CDR3 in DNA: TGTGCCGCCCTAAAGGGGGCGGACACTGAAGCTTTCTTT. Protein sequence: CAALKGADTEAFF.

This clone occurred a few times. The rearrangement joins TRBV13 to TRBJ2-5; D ambiguous. The CDR3 consists of 15 residues. Trimming removed 0 bases at V and 7 bases at J, with 15 bases between. CDR1 is PRHDT and CDR2 is FYEKMQ in the germline V gene (reference sequence). CDR3 residues: CASSLGRRRLTTQYF. In DNA, the CDR3 is TGTGCCAGCAGCTTAGGCCGGAGACGGTTAACGACCCAGTACTTC.

V is TRBV9 and J is TRBJ2-2, with 8 positions matching TRBD2. The CDR3 is 15 amino acids. Germline CDR1 SGDLS, CDR2 YYNGEE. The J segment lost 3 bases and the V segment lost 3 bases, leaving 4 bases of the junction unmatched. In DNA form, the CDR3 reads TGTGCCAGCAGCGGACGGGGGGGCCACACCGGGGAGCTGTTTTTT. Translating gives CASSGRGGHTGELFF.

This rearrangement joins TRBV29-1 to TRBJ2-1, with 8 bases fitting TRBD2. The CDR3 is 15 amino acids. Germline V gene lookup returns CDR1 SQVTM and CDR2 ANQGSEA. Germline trimming cut 5 bases from V and 7 bases from J; bases unmatched to any gene: 13. This CDR3 is CSVRSGSGGRNEQFF. The CDR3 DNA sequence: TGCAGCGTTCGCTCGGGGAGCGGGGGAAGGAATGAGCAGTTCTTC.

The chain joins TRBV6-1 to TRBJ2-1, with D perhaps TRBD2 (6 bases). The CDR3 totals 15 residues. V gave up 7 bases and J gave up 6 bases, with 19 bases separating them. Germline CDR1 reads MNHNS; CDR2 reads SASEGT. CDR3 region: CASNLRRGPSNEQFF. The CDR3 DNA reads TGTGCCAGCAACCTCCGGAGGGGACCTTCCAATGAGCAGTTCTTC.

The chain is built from TRBV5-1 and TRBJ1-1; no reliable D call. The CDR3 extends over 16 amino acids. Germline CDR1 is SGHRS and CDR2 is YFSETQ. V was trimmed by 4 bases and J by 0 bases, leaving 16 bases between them. Here the CDR3 DNA reads TGCGCCAGCAGCCCCAGGATGCCCCCAATGAACACTGAAGCTTTCTTT. As protein: CASSPRMPPMNTEAFF.

The chain joins TRBV29-1 to TRBJ1-1; 8 bases map to TRBD1. The CDR3 runs to 13 residues. Germline V gene sequence: CDR1 SQVTM, CDR2 ANQGSEA. J was trimmed by 0 bases and V by 5 bases; bases with no gene match: 2. CDR3 DNA sequence: TGCAGCGTTACAGGGGGGCTGAACACTGAAGCTTTCTTT. Translating gives CSVTGGLNTEAFF.

V is TRBV30 and J is TRBJ2-7; 7 positions match TRBD2. This CDR3 contains 11 residues. V trimming: 8 bases; J trimming: 2 bases; junction bases outside the gene matches: 3. Per germline, CDR1 GTSNPN and CDR2 SVGIG (reference sequence). The CDR3 protein is CAGGGAYEQYF. In nucleotides, the CDR3 is TGTGCCGGGGGAGGGGCCTACGAGCAGTACTTC.

The J gene is TRBJ1-2, the V gene TRBV7-9, with 11 bases identical to TRBD1. This CDR3 is built from 15 residues. Per germline, CDR1 SEHNR and CDR2 FQNEAQ (reference sequence). The ends lost 5 bases at V and 4 bases at J; junction bases unmatched: 6. The CDR3 DNA follows: TGTGCCAGCAGCCCTCCGGGACAGGGGGGCTATGGCTACACCTTC. Its translation: CASSPPGQGGYGYTF.

V and J are TRBV30 and TRBJ1-6, with unresolved D. Germline V gene lookup returns CDR1 GTSNPN and CDR2 SVGIG (reference sequence). V was cut by 0 bases and J by 9 bases, with 6 bases left in between. The CDR3 runs 12 residues. CDR3 in DNA: TGTGCCTGGAGTGTCTTTATTTCACCCCTCCACTTT. This translates into CAWSVFISPLHF.

The chain combines TRBV15 with TRBJ2-1; 8 nucleotides agree with TRBD2. With 5 bases clipped from V and 10 bases from J, the junction kept 10 bases outside the gene matches. The CDR3 runs 14 residues. Germline lookup yields CDR1 LNHNV and CDR2 YYDKDF (reference sequence). CDR3 amino acids: CATSYAGGGEEQFF. The CDR3, as DNA: TGTGCCACCAGCTATGCGGGGGGCGGGGAGGAGCAGTTCTTC.

This clone appeared a few times. In DNA, the CDR3 is TGCGCCAGCAGCTTGGGGGGGACAGGGAAAGAGACCCAGTACTTC. This gives the protein CASSLGGTGKETQYF. The chain combines TRBV5-1 with TRBJ2-5; 9 positions agree with TRBD1. Per the germline V gene, CDR1 is SGHRS and CDR2 is YFSETQ. This CDR3 contains 15 residues. Germline trimming cut 0 bases from V and 3 bases from J; bases unmatched to any gene: 3. The whole variable domain, filled in from reference TRBV5-1 and TRBJ2-5, reads KAGVTQTPRYLIKTRGQQVTLSCSPISGHRSVSWYQQTPGQGLQFLFEYFSETQRNKGNFPGRFSGRQFSNSRSEMNVSTLELGDSALYLCASSLGGTGKETQYFGPGTRLLVL.

V gene TRBV6-5 combines with J gene TRBJ2-7, with 9 bases that match TRBD2. The V gene's germline CDR1 is MNHEY and CDR2 SVGAGI. The CDR3 totals 14 residues. Germline trimming cut 4 bases from V and 4 bases from J; bases unmatched to any gene: 5. The DNA of the CDR3 is TGTGCCAGCAGTTCCCTCAGCGGGGGGTACGAGCAGTACTTC. Its protein product is CASSSLSGGYEQYF.

V gene TRBV30 combines with J gene TRBJ1-4; perhaps TRBD1 as D (5 bases). Germline V CDR1 and CDR2: GTSNPN, SVGIG (reference sequence). V was pared by 0 bases and J by 8 bases, with 13 bases between. The CDR3 loop spans 14 amino acids. The CDR3 loop is CAWSVPRGNEKLFF. The CDR3 DNA reads as TGTGCCTGGAGTGTACCTAGGGGTAACGAAAAACTGTTTTTT.

The chain is built from TRBV5-6 and TRBJ1-5; tentatively, D is TRBD1 (6 bases). The CDR3 runs to 14 residues. In germline, CDR1 is SGHDT, CDR2 YYEEEE. V was cut by 1 base and J by 4 bases, with 9 bases left in between. This CDR3 is CASSLRDINQPQHF. In nucleotides, the CDR3 is TGTGCCAGCAGCTTGAGGGACATAAATCAGCCCCAGCATTTT.

The chain couples TRBV5-1 to TRBJ2-7, with 14 positions matching TRBD2. Germline loops: CDR1 SGHRS, CDR2 YFSETQ. V lost 3 bases to trimming and J lost 3 bases; unmatched junction nucleotides: 5. The CDR3 is made up of 16 amino acids. CDR3 sequence: CASSSGTSGGSYEQYF. Here the CDR3 DNA reads TGCGCCAGCAGCTCCGGGACTAGCGGGGGTAGCTACGAGCAGTACTTC. The complete variable domain, with remaining parts taken from reference TRBV5-1 and TRBJ2-7, reads KAGVTQTPRYLIKTRGQQVTLSCSPISGHRSVSWYQQTPGQGLQFLFEYFSETQRNKGNFPGRFSGRQFSNSRSEMNVSTLELGDSALYLCASSSGTSGGSYEQYFGPGTRLTVT.

The chain employs TRBV11-2 and TRBJ2-7, with D hard to call. CDR1 SGHAT and CDR2 FQNNGV come from the germline V gene. Trimming shortened V by 4 bases and J by 9 bases, and 13 bases separated the two germline ends. CDR3 size: 12 residues. The CDR3 DNA follows: TGTGCCAGCAGCTCCAACCCGAGTAGGCAGTACTTC. Residues: CASSSNPSRQYF.

Notes on this clone: Other DNA sequences within the sample encode an identical CDR3. The chain recombines TRBV9 with TRBJ1-6, with 10 bases fitting TRBD1. This CDR3 has 15 amino acids. The germline V gene encodes CDR1 SGDLS and CDR2 YYNGEE. Trimming cost V 0 bases and J 8 bases; bases outside gene matches: 2. The CDR3 DNA follows: TGTGCCAGCAGCGTAGAAGGACAGGGGGATTCACCCCTCCACTTT. Translated: CASSVEGQGDSPLHF.

This clone was detected a few times. The chain has TRBV30 and TRBJ2-7; no clear D gene. The ends were cut back, 2 bases at V and 3 bases at J, with 11 bases in the middle. Germline lookup yields CDR1 GTSNPN and CDR2 SVGIG (reference sequence). CDR3 size: 13 residues. The CDR3 reads CAWSSGHDYEQYF. CDR3 nucleotide sequence: TGTGCCTGGAGTTCAGGCCATGACTACGAGCAGTACTTC.

The chain recombines TRBV19 with TRBJ2-7; unclear D gene. This CDR3 contains 14 residues. Trimming removed 3 bases at V and 7 bases at J, with 16 bases between. CDR1 LNHDA and CDR2 SQIVND come from the germline V gene (reference sequence). The CDR3 nucleotides read TGTGCCAGTAGTATCTCAACACAGAACGTGGAGCAGTACTTC. This gives the protein CASSISTQNVEQYF.

The chain uses TRBV15 and TRBJ1-1, with TRBD1 matching 10 bases. Germline lookup yields CDR1 LNHNV and CDR2 YYDKDF (reference sequence). The CDR3 covers 15 residues. The V segment lost 5 bases and the J segment 7 bases; nucleotides outside the gene matches: 10. The CDR3 here is CATSDSRTGGIEAFF. CDR3 DNA sequence: TGTGCCACCAGCGATTCGAGGACAGGGGGGATTGAAGCTTTCTTT.

The gene calls are TRBV10-3 and TRBJ1-4, with D tentatively TRBD1 (6 bases). V lost 2 bases and J 4 bases, leaving 11 bases between the germline ends. The germline gives CDR1 ENHRY, CDR2 SYGVKD. The CDR3 contains 15 residues. The CDR3 is CAISEGQSDNEKLFF. The CDR3 DNA reads as TGTGCCATCAGTGAGGGACAGTCTGATAATGAAAAACTGTTTTTT.